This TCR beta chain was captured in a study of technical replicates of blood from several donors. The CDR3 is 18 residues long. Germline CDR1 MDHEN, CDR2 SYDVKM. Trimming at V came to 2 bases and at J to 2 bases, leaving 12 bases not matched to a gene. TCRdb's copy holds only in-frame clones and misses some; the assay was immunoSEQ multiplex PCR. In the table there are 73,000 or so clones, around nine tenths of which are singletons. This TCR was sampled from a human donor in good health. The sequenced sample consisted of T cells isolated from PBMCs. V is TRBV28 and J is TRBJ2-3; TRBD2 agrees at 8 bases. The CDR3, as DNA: TGTGCCAGCAGTTTACGGGGGGATGAGCGGGGGATCACAGATACGCAGTATTTT. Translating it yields CASSLRGDERGITDTQYF.